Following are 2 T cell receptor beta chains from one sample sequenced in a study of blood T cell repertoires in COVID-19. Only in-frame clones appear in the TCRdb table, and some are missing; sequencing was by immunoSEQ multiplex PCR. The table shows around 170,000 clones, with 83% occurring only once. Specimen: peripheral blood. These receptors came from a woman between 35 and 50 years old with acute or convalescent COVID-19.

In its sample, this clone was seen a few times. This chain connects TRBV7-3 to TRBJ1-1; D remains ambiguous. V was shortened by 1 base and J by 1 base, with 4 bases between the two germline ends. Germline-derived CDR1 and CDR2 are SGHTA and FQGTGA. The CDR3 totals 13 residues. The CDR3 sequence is CASSLNGNTEAFF. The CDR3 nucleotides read TGTGCCAGCAGCTTAAACGGGAACACTGAAGCTTTCTTT.

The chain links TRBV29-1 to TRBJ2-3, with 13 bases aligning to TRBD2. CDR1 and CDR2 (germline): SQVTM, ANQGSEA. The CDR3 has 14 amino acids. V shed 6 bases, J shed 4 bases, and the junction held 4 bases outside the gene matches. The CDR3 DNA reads TGCAGCGTAAGACTAGCGGGAGGCCCAGATACGCAGTATTTT. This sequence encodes CSVRLAGGPDTQYF.